Listed below are T cell receptor beta chains from one sample, sequenced in a study of beta chain features in type 1 diabetes. Clones were sequenced by immunoSEQ multiplex PCR, and TCRdb holds only the in-frame ones, with some missing. The table has a few hundred thousand clones, roughly 24% seen once. Sequenced input: naive CD4+ T cells from blood. These receptors were taken from a woman aged 25-40 years with type 1 diabetes. Both conserved end residues are part of each CDR3. Each record gives: J gene, clone size, D gene, V gene, CDR3 DNA, CDR3 protein. A D gene is named only where the DNA matches it firmly. Part of the rows lack a size; the others show once, few, many or a class for expanded clones.

>TRBJ2-2|few|.|TRBV29-1
TGCAGCGTCGACAGGTTGTCCGGGGAGCTGTTTTTT
CSVDRLSGELFF
>TRBJ1-2|few|TRBD1|TRBV4-1
TGCGCCAGCAGCCAAGACGACAGGGCGGATGGCTACACCTTC
CASSQDDRADGYTF
>TRBJ2-1|few|TRBD1|TRBV11-2
TGTGCCAGCAGCCCCGAGTTGACAGGGAATAGCCATGAGCAGTTCTTC
CASSPELTGNSHEQFF
>TRBJ2-7|.|TRBD1|TRBV6-5
TGTGCCAGCAGTTACACCGACAGGGGCCACGAGCAGTACTTC
CASSYTDRGHEQYF
>TRBJ2-7|few|.|TRBV7-2
TGTGCCAGCAGCTCCGGACAGCGCGAGCAGTACTTC
CASSSGQREQYF
>TRBJ2-3|.|TRBD2|TRBV11-1
TGTGCCAGCAGCTACGAACGGACTAGCCGTACGCAGTATTTT
CASSYERTSRTQYF
>TRBJ1-4|.|.|TRBV30
TGTGCCTGGTTGAAACAGGGACGAGAAAAACTGTTTTTT
CAWLKQGREKLFF
>TRBJ1-1|.|.|TRBV5-1
TGCGCCAGCAGCTCCATGCCAGGCACTGAAGCTTTCTTT
CASSSMPGTEAFF
>TRBJ2-7|few|TRBD1|TRBV7-2
TGTGCCAGCAGCGCGACCGGGACAGGGTTCTACGAGCAGTACTTC
CASSATGTGFYEQYF
>TRBJ2-2|.|.|TRBV15
TGTGCCACCAGAAGAGAGCGGACTCGACCGAACACCGGGGAGCTGTTTTTT
CATRRERTRPNTGELFF
>TRBJ1-2|.|.|TRBV5-6
TGTGCCAGCAGCTCTCGACAGCGGGGGGGCTACACCTTC
CASSSRQRGGYTF
>TRBJ2-1|.|.|TRBV29-1
TGCAGCGTTGACTCCAGGGGTTCCTACAATGAGCAGTTCTTC
CSVDSRGSYNEQFF
>TRBJ2-1|.|TRBD2|TRBV4-2
TGTGCCAGCAGCCAAGATGGTCTAGCGGGAACCCCCTACAATGAGCAGTTCTTC
CASSQDGLAGTPYNEQFF
>TRBJ2-1|few|.|TRBV7-7
TGTGCTAGCAGCCCCGGACTATCCCCGGGTTGGAATGAGCAGTTCTTC
CASSPGLSPGWNEQFF
>TRBJ2-3|few|TRBD1|TRBV28
TGTGCCAGCAGTTTGGTCACAGGGGACACAGATACGCAGTATTTT
CASSLVTGDTDTQYF
>TRBJ2-5|once|.|TRBV27
TGTGCCAGCATGGCGCGGGCAGGGGTGCAAGAGACCCAGTACTTC
CASMARAGVQETQYF
>TRBJ2-4|few|.|TRBV9
TGTGCCAGCAGCGTAGGGGCAGCACAAAACATTCAGTACTTC
CASSVGAAQNIQYF
>TRBJ1-2|.|TRBD1|TRBV9
TGTGCCAGCAGCGTAGGGACAGGGGGCGGCTATGGCTACACCTTC
CASSVGTGGGYGYTF
>TRBJ1-1|.|.|TRBV28
TGTGCCAGCAGTTTATGGCAGGGGAACACTGAAGCTTTCTTT
CASSLWQGNTEAFF
>TRBJ2-3|few|.|TRBV27
TGTGCCAGCAGTTTCTTCGGGAACACAGATACGCAGTATTTT
CASSFFGNTDTQYF
>TRBJ1-2|few|.|TRBV11-3
TGTGCCAGCAGCTCCGGGGGGGATGGCTACACCTTC
CASSSGGDGYTF
>TRBJ2-3|.|TRBD1|TRBV19
TGTGCCAGTAGTCCCCGGACAGGGGCCAGGACAGATACGCAGTATTTT
CASSPRTGARTDTQYF
>TRBJ2-5|.|TRBD1|TRBV29-1
TGCAGCGTTGTTGGACAGGTCGGGGAGACCCAGTACTTC
CSVVGQVGETQYF
>TRBJ2-1|.|TRBD2|TRBV10-3
TGTGCCATCAGTAGGGGACTAGCGGGAGCAGGAGAGCAGTTCTTC
CAISRGLAGAGEQFF
>TRBJ2-3|.|.|TRBV7-2
TGTGCCAGCAGCTTAGTCCAGGGCACAGATACGCAGTATTTT
CASSLVQGTDTQYF
>TRBJ1-1|.|.|TRBV28
TGTGCCAGCAGTTTAACGCCAGGGATAGCTTTCTTT
CASSLTPGIAFF
>TRBJ2-2|.|.|TRBV6-5
TGTGCCAGCAGTTACGAGTTCCTCGGGGAGCTGTTTTTT
CASSYEFLGELFF
>TRBJ1-1|.|TRBD1|TRBV6-1
TGTGCCAGCAGTGTGAGACAGGGGGCCGGCACTGAAGCTTTCTTT
CASSVRQGAGTEAFF
>TRBJ2-7|.|TRBD1|TRBV9
TGTGCCAGCAGCACCCAGGGGGACGAGCAGTACTTC
CASSTQGDEQYF
>TRBJ2-2|.|TRBD1|TRBV4-1
TGCGCCAGCAGCCAAGTGCGCAGGGGGCTGACCGGGGAGCTGTTTTTT
CASSQVRRGLTGELFF
>TRBJ2-5|.|.|TRBV7-2
TGTGCCAGCAGCTTATACCAGGGACAAGAGACCCAGTACTTC
CASSLYQGQETQYF
>TRBJ2-5|.|.|TRBV5-1
TGCGCCAGCACCTTAGCCGAGACCCAGTACTTC
CASTLAETQYF